What follows is one T cell receptor (beta chain) and its context. What it binds is unknown. The data originate from a study of cytomegalovirus exposure and HLA in healthy donors. Study-wide points: There was a cluster of highly shared sequence variants that was likely a sequencing artifact.

This PCR relied on a set of 60 Vbeta primers and 13 Jbeta primers. Produced via immunoSEQ multiplex PCR; TCRdb's table is partial and in-frame only. The sample holds around 160,000 clones, roughly four fifths seen once. Germline loops: CDR1 LGHNA, CDR2 YNFKEQ. With 0 bases removed from V and 8 bases from J, the gap between germline ends came to 17 bases. The CDR3 loop spans 17 amino acids. The specimen was PBMCs. The genes are TRBV4-2 and TRBJ1-6; tentatively, D is TRBD1 (5 bases). The sequence was collected from a man aged 45-65 years in good health and CMV-seropositive. CDR3 sequence (DNA): TGTGCCAGCAGCCAAGAACAGGAACCCTATTCGGATTCACCCCTCCACTTT. It translates to CASSQEQEPYSDSPLHF.